The present T cell receptor beta chain was sequenced within a study of beta chain features in type 1 diabetes. The isolated RNA, all of it, was reverse transcribed, so expressed TCRB transcripts were what got sequenced. Profiled with immunoSEQ multiplex PCR; TCRdb holds only in-frame clones, not every one. The sample includes under 450,000 clones, approximately 13% of them seen just once. Looked up from germline, CDR1 is SEHNR and CDR2 is FQNEAQ (reference sequence). This CDR3 region has 14 residues. Trimming shortened V by 5 bases and J by 3 bases, and 13 bases separated the two germline ends. The chain joins TRBV7-9 to TRBJ1-2, with D possibly TRBD1 on 6 matching bases. This clonotype was sampled from a young man in good health. Sequencing was carried out using naive CD4+ T cells from blood. CDR3 sequence (DNA): TGTGCCAGCAGCGCAGGGGTTTCGGACTATGGCTACACCTTC. It codes for CASSAGVSDYGYTF.